A single sample gave rise to the 16 T cell receptor beta chains below, sequenced in a study of glioma-infiltrating T cells after dendritic cell vaccination. Sequenced by immunoSEQ multiplex PCR; TCRdb stores in-frame clones only, minus some. The table has 30,000 to 40,000 clones, approximately 80% seen once. The material sequenced was blood, taken before dendritic cell vaccination. The source is a human donor with glioblastoma.

This clone was seen only a few times. V and J are TRBV27 and TRBJ1-1; D is unresolved. Germline-derived CDR1 and CDR2 are MNHEY and SMNVEV (reference sequence). Deletions cut 0 bases from V and 0 bases from J, with 14 bases between. CDR3 length: 17 amino acids. This CDR3 is CASSLSAYKLVNTEAFF. The CDR3 coding sequence is TGTGCCAGCAGTTTATCGGCTTATAAATTGGTGAACACTGAAGCTTTCTTT.

J is TRBJ1-5 and V is TRBV5-1, with TRBD1 identical over 12 bases. CDR3 length: 19 amino acids. Germline CDR1 is SGHRS and CDR2 is YFSETQ. J gave up 2 bases and V 4 bases, and 13 bases lay outside the gene matches. The CDR3 spells CASSAYRDRGHKGNQPQHF. The CDR3 region has the DNA TGCGCCAGCAGCGCCTACCGGGACAGGGGGCATAAAGGCAATCAGCCCCAGCATTTT.

The chain carries TRBV7-2 and TRBJ2-1; tentatively, D is TRBD2 (5 bases). Germline CDR1 SGHTA, CDR2 FQGNSA. This CDR3 region has 15 residues. V lost 1 base and J 2 bases, leaving 9 bases between the germline ends. The CDR3 is CASSLEAETYNEQFF. CDR3 nucleotide sequence: TGTGCCAGCAGCTTAGAAGCGGAAACCTACAATGAGCAGTTCTTC.

The genes are TRBV10-3 and TRBJ1-1, with D unresolved. The length of the CDR3 is 11 residues. CDR1 ENHRY and CDR2 SYGVKD come from the germline V gene. V lost 8 bases and J lost 6, with 10 bases in between. CDR3 nucleotide sequence: TGTGCCATCGGCACGGGGTCTGAAGCTTTCTTT. Amino acid sequence: CAIGTGSEAFF.

The V call is TRBV30, the J call TRBJ1-4; D unresolved. Germline assignment: CDR1 GTSNPN and CDR2 SVGIG (reference sequence). V lost 1 base and J 0 bases, leaving 9 bases between the germline ends. CDR3 size: 15 residues. The CDR3 bases are TGTGCCTGGAGTGGGTCGGGAGCAACTAATGAAAAACTGTTTTTT. It translates to CAWSGSGATNEKLFF. The full variable domain, in which reference TRBV30 and TRBJ1-4 provide the parts outside the CDR3, is SQTIHQWPATLVQPVGSPLSLECTVEGTSNPNLYWYRQAAGRGLQLLFYSVGIGQISSEVPQNLSASRPQDRQFILSSKKLLLSDSGFYLCAWSGSGATNEKLFFGSGTQLSVL.

This sequence joins TRBV15 and TRBJ2-7; 7 bases are a match to TRBD1. The germline V gene has CDR1 LNHNV and CDR2 YYDKDF (reference sequence). The CDR3 sequence is 16 residues long. J was trimmed by 5 bases and V by 3 bases; bases with no gene match: 13. CDR3 residues: CATSSRLGTADNEQYF. CDR3 nucleotides: TGTGCCACCAGCAGTAGACTGGGGACAGCTGATAACGAGCAGTACTTC.

This clone has only a few counts. The chain couples TRBV28 to TRBJ2-7; 8 bases fit TRBD1. CDR3 size: 15 residues. With V trimmed by 1 base and J by 7 bases, 9 bases remained unmatched. The V gene's germline CDR1 is MDHEN and CDR2 SYDVKM. The CDR3 region has the DNA TGTGCCAGCAGTTTATCGGTCAGGGGGCTCGGGGAGCAGTACTTC. Translated, it gives CASSLSVRGLGEQYF.

The chain employs TRBV23-1 and TRBJ2-2, with TRBD1 matching over 9 bases. TRBV23-1 is sorted into the ORF group, with uncertain function. V lost 4 bases, J lost 1 base, and 7 bases stayed unmatched. This CDR3 is built from 17 residues. The CDR3 nucleotides are TGCGCCAGCAGTCCCCCCGGGGGACAGGGGAACACCGGGGAGCTGTTTTTT. This translates into CASSPPGGQGNTGELFF.

J is TRBJ1-2 and V is TRBV29-1; 7 bases line up with TRBD1. Per the germline V gene, CDR1 is SQVTM and CDR2 is ANQGSEA. Unmatched junction bases numbered 5, after V lost 6 bases and J lost 4 bases. CDR3 size: 12 residues. The CDR3: CSVAGTAYGYTF. Here the CDR3 DNA reads TGCAGCGTCGCCGGGACAGCCTATGGCTACACCTTC.

Here the CDR3 reads CASSAASYEQYF. The CDR3 nucleotides read TGTGCCAGCTCGGCGGCTTCCTACGAGCAGTACTTC. The V call is TRBV18, the J call TRBJ2-7, with D unresolved. Trimming left V 6 bases short and J 1 base short, with 7 bases between. CDR3 length: 12 residues. Per germline, CDR1 KGHSH and CDR2 LQKENI. Based on the CDR3 plus reference TRBV18 and TRBJ2-7, the full variable domain is NAGVMQNPRHLVRRRGQEARLRCSPMKGHSHVYWYRQLPEEGLKFMVYLQKENIIDESGMPKERFSAEFPKEGPSILRIQQVVRGDSAAYFCASSAASYEQYFGPGTRLTVT.

The rearrangement joins TRBV6-1 to TRBJ2-3; 7 nucleotides line up with TRBD2. This CDR3 contains 16 residues. With V trimmed by 3 bases and J by 2 bases, 8 bases remained unmatched. The germline V gene encodes CDR1 MNHNS and CDR2 SASEGT. CDR3 residues: CASSEGGGNPTDTQYF. CDR3 nucleotide sequence: TGTGCCAGCAGTGAGGGGGGGGGAAACCCCACAGATACGCAGTATTTT.

V and J are TRBV10-3 and TRBJ1-2; tentatively, D is TRBD1 (6 bases). Per germline, CDR1 ENHRY and CDR2 SYGVKD. This CDR3 comprises 12 residues. Trimming removed 7 bases from V and 8 bases from J, with 14 bases in between. In DNA form, the CDR3 reads TGTGCCATCACTGACAGGCCTTCCGGCTACACCTTC. Its protein product is CAITDRPSGYTF.

The chain uses TRBV25-1 and TRBJ2-2; D not certain. Trimming stripped 0 bases from V and 8 bases from J, with 7 bases between. Germline V gene lookup returns CDR1 MGHDK and CDR2 SYGVNS. The CDR3 totals 13 residues. The CDR3: CASSEYNAGELFF. The CDR3 region has the DNA TGTGCCAGCAGTGAATATAACGCGGGGGAGCTGTTTTTT.

This clone was observed a handful of times. The chain is built from TRBV6-5 and TRBJ2-4, with 10 bases fitting TRBD2. This CDR3 is 15 amino acids long. The J segment lost 11 bases and the V segment lost 4 bases, leaving 11 bases of the junction unmatched. Germline CDR1 is MNHEY and CDR2 is SVGAGI. CDR3 DNA: TGTGCCAGCAGTTTAGCGGGGGGACCAGGGGGGGTTCAGTACTTC. Protein: CASSLAGGPGGVQYF.

The chain links TRBV7-8 to TRBJ2-2, with 7 bases identical to TRBD1. Germline V gene sequence: CDR1 SGHVS, CDR2 FQNEAQ. The CDR3 has 17 residues. Trimming cost V 8 bases and J 2 bases; bases outside gene matches: 14. The DNA of the CDR3 is TGTGCCAGCCCATCTACCGGGACAGTCTTTAACACCGGGGAGCTGTTTTTT. It specifies CASPSTGTVFNTGELFF.

Worth noting for this clone: This same CDR3 is encoded by further DNA sequences in the sample. The chain couples TRBV4-2 to TRBJ1-6; D is undetermined. Trimming removed 1 base at V and 0 bases at J, with 7 bases between. The CDR3 consists of 16 residues. Per the germline V gene, CDR1 is LGHNA and CDR2 is YNFKEQ. The CDR3 DNA sequence: TGTGCCAGCAGCCAAGTGAGGAGCTCCTATAATTCACCCCTCCACTTT. Residues: CASSQVRSSYNSPLHF.